These 30 T cell receptor beta chains were all obtained from the same sample, sequenced in a study of beta chain features in type 1 diabetes. Every bit of the isolated RNA underwent reverse transcription, so sequencing read expressed TCRB transcripts. Method: immunoSEQ multiplex PCR; TCRdb's copy keeps in-frame clones and lacks some. The top ten hold less than 0.5% of the sample, which has over 150,000 clones, over 9% seen once. Their antigens remain unidentified. Study conclusions and caveats: All four CD4+ subsets of Type 1 diabetes patients contained TCRB CDR3s that were moderately but significantly shorter.

The specimen sequenced was central memory CD4+ T cells from blood. The receptors stem from a man between 25 and 39 years old with type 1 diabetes.

This clone was counted a few times. The CDR3 sequence: CASSRVAGGYETQYF. The CDR3 region has the DNA TGTGCCAGCAGCCGAGTAGCGGGAGGGTACGAGACCCAGTACTTC. The V call is TRBV14, the J call TRBJ2-5, with 11 bases identical to TRBD2. V lost 4 bases, J lost 5 bases, and 6 bases stayed unmatched. CDR1 and CDR2 from the germline V gene are SGHDN and FVKESK. The CDR3 runs to 15 residues.

This clone was seen only a few times. The V call is TRBV6-1, the J call TRBJ1-2, with a weak D call TRBD1 (6 bases). The length of the CDR3 is 14 residues. Trimming took off 6 bases at V and 2 bases at J, with 13 bases between the two ends. Germline V CDR1 and CDR2: MNHNS, SASEGT. Here the CDR3 DNA reads TGTGCCAGCAGGACGGACAGTAAAAACTATGGCTACACCTTC. This codes for CASRTDSKNYGYTF.

This chain connects TRBV27 to TRBJ2-7; a weak D match, TRBD2 (6 bases). This CDR3 contains 17 residues. With 6 bases removed from V and 2 bases from J, the gap between germline ends came to 23 bases. Per the germline V gene, CDR1 is MNHEY and CDR2 is SMNVEV (reference sequence). The CDR3 DNA reads as TGTGCCAGCAGCCGCGCCGATTCTAGCGACCCAGCCTACGAGCAGTACTTC. Translated: CASSRADSSDPAYEQYF.

A few counts support this clone. The chain employs TRBV2 and TRBJ2-3, with 13 bases lining up with TRBD2. CDR3 length: 14 residues. The V gene's germline CDR1 is SNHLY and CDR2 FYNNEI. Unmatched junction bases numbered 5, after V lost 7 bases and J lost 7 bases. DNA of the CDR3: TGTGCCAGCAATCCGGGACTAGCGGGGAATACGCAGTATTTT. Translated: CASNPGLAGNTQYF.

The CDR3 nucleotides are TGTGCCAGCTCGCAGAAATTAGCGGGAGGCTACAATGAGCAGTTCTTC. This gives the protein CASSQKLAGGYNEQFF. The chain combines TRBV18 with TRBJ2-1; TRBD2 matches 10 bases. Per germline, CDR1 KGHSH and CDR2 LQKENI. V trimming: 6 bases; J trimming: 3 bases; junction bases outside the gene matches: 8. This CDR3 has 16 residues.

This clone showed up just a few times. The rearrangement uses TRBV7-2 and TRBJ2-1, with 13 bases that match TRBD2. Unmatched junction bases numbered 1, after V lost 4 bases and J lost 7 bases. CDR1 is SGHTA, CDR2 FQGNSA, per germline. The CDR3 length is 14 residues. CDR3 protein: CASSWGLAGNEQFF. CDR3 in DNA: TGTGCCAGCAGCTGGGGACTAGCGGGGAATGAGCAGTTCTTC. The full variable domain, with the rest looked up from reference TRBV7-2 and TRBJ2-1, is GAGVSQSPSNKVTEKGKDVELRCDPISGHTALYWYRQSLGQGLEFLIYFQGNSAPDKSGLPSDRFSAERTGGSVSTLTIQRTQQEDSAVYLCASSWGLAGNEQFFGPGTRLTVL.

This clone was recorded many times. V and J are TRBV23-1 and TRBJ1-5; D gene ambiguous. Being an ORF, TRBV23-1 has a function that is uncertain. The CDR3 runs 15 residues. V was shortened by 0 bases and J by 7 bases, with 13 bases between the two germline ends. The chain's CDR3 is CASSQSQAVEQPQHF. The CDR3 DNA reads as TGCGCCAGCAGTCAATCGCAGGCCGTTGAGCAGCCCCAGCATTTT.

This clone was found a few times. The V gene is TRBV4-2, the J gene TRBJ2-4; 10 nucleotides line up with TRBD2. The V segment lost 5 bases and the J segment 7 bases; nucleotides outside the gene matches: 8. Germline values: CDR1 LGHNA, CDR2 YNFKEQ. The CDR3 sequence is 15 residues long. The CDR3 loop reads CASSLLLAGENIQYF. Written as DNA, the CDR3 is TGTGCCAGCAGCTTGCTGCTAGCGGGAGAGAACATTCAGTACTTC.

This clone appeared a few times. The gene calls are TRBV7-2 and TRBJ2-7; 7 nucleotides align to TRBD2. V trimming: 4 bases; J trimming: 0 bases; junction bases outside the gene matches: 6. CDR1 is SGHTA and CDR2 is FQGNSA in the germline V gene. The CDR3 has 15 residues. CDR3 sequence: CASSSAAGPSYEQYF. Written as DNA, the CDR3 is TGTGCCAGCAGCTCGGCAGCGGGACCCTCCTACGAGCAGTACTTC.

V and J are TRBV6-5 and TRBJ1-2; TRBD1 matches 12 bases. CDR3 length equals 16 residues. Per germline, CDR1 MNHEY and CDR2 SVGAGI. Trimming took 4 bases from V and 6 from J; bases not matched to a gene: 9. CDR3 sequence: CASSFWGGQGADGYTF. The DNA for the CDR3 is TGTGCCAGCAGTTTCTGGGGGGGACAGGGGGCTGATGGCTACACCTTC.

This clone turned up a few times. This rearrangement joins TRBV7-9 to TRBJ2-7, with D possibly TRBD1 on 5 matching bases. The germline V gene encodes CDR1 SEHNR and CDR2 FQNEAQ (reference sequence). The CDR3 has 12 residues. Deletions cut 8 bases from V and 4 bases from J, with 12 bases between. Here the CDR3 reads CASAGRPYEQYF. For the CDR3, the DNA is TGTGCCAGCGCAGGGCGGCCATACGAGCAGTACTTC.

In this sample, this clone turned up a few times. V and J are TRBV7-6 and TRBJ2-3; TRBD1 matches 7 bases. Losses at the gene ends were 4 bases for V and 3 bases for J; bases not matched to a gene: 7. The V gene's germline CDR1 is SGHVS and CDR2 FNYEAQ. CDR3 length equals 15 residues. CDR3 region: CASSSRQGLTDTQYF. Here the CDR3 DNA reads TGTGCCAGCAGCTCTAGACAGGGTTTGACAGATACGCAGTATTTT.

J is TRBJ1-3 and V is TRBV18; the D gene is possibly TRBD1 (5 bases). V lost 3 bases and J 0 bases, leaving 12 bases between the germline ends. The length of the CDR3 is 16 residues. CDR1 is KGHSH and CDR2 is LQKENI in the germline V gene. The CDR3 DNA reads as TGTGCCAGCTCACCGGACGCAGGGCGCTCTGGAAACACCATATATTTT. Translating gives CASSPDAGRSGNTIYF.

The chain recombines TRBV29-1 with TRBJ1-2; D is possibly TRBD1 (5 bases). Trimming removed 6 bases from V and 3 bases from J, with 8 bases in between. The CDR3 spans 11 residues. Germline CDR1 is SQVTM and CDR2 is ANQGSEA. CDR3 in DNA: TGCAGCGTCGGCAGGGACTATGGCTACACCTTC. As protein: CSVGRDYGYTF.

The chain combines TRBV5-4 with TRBJ2-3, with 11 nucleotides matching TRBD2. CDR3 length: 15 amino acids. The germline CDR1 and CDR2 sequences are SGHNT and YYREEE (reference sequence). J lost 4 bases, V lost 3 bases, and 4 bases had no gene match. In DNA, the CDR3 is TGTGCCAGCAGCTCAGTAGCGGGAGGGTCAGATACGCAGTATTTT. Its translation is CASSSVAGGSDTQYF. The entire variable domain, with the rest obtained from reference TRBV5-4 and TRBJ2-3, is as follows: ETGVTQSPTHLIKTRGQQVTLRCSSQSGHNTVSWYQQALGQGPQFIFQYYREEENGRGNFPPRFSGLQFPNYSSELNVNALELDDSALYLCASSSVAGGSDTQYFGPGTRLTVL.

In nucleotides, the CDR3 is TGTGCCAGCAGCCCCCTCCAGGCGGACAGCGGGACCCAGTACTTC. Translation gives CASSPLQADSGTQYF. The chain uses TRBV7-2 and TRBJ2-5, with D possibly matching TRBD1 (6 bases). Per germline, CDR1 SGHTA and CDR2 FQGNSA. Trimming took 5 bases from V and 7 from J, leaving 20 bases between them. The CDR3 is 15 residues long.

The gene calls are TRBV2 and TRBJ1-2; D unresolved. The CDR3 has 12 amino acids. Germline CDR1 SNHLY, CDR2 FYNNEI. V lost 4 bases, J lost 6 bases, and 9 bases lay in between. Here the CDR3 reads CASSVRVDGYTF. The CDR3 coding sequence is TGTGCCAGCAGTGTTCGGGTGGATGGCTACACCTTC. Using reference TRBV2 and TRBJ1-2 for the parts outside the CDR3, the full variable domain is EPEVTQTPSHQVTQMGQEVILRCVPISNHLYFYWYRQILGQKVEFLVSFYNNEISEKSEIFDDQFSVERPDGSNFTLKIRSTKLEDSAMYFCASSVRVDGYTFGSGTRLTVV.

This sequence joins TRBV7-2 and TRBJ2-1; TRBD2 aligns across 12 bases. Germline-derived CDR1 and CDR2 are SGHTA and FQGNSA. J lost 0 bases, V lost 1 base, and 1 base had no gene match. The CDR3 covers 17 residues. This chain's CDR3 is CASSLVTSGSSYNEQFF. The CDR3 coding sequence is TGTGCCAGCAGCTTAGTGACTAGCGGGAGCTCCTACAATGAGCAGTTCTTC.

The chain recombines TRBV2 with TRBJ2-3; TRBD2 might be the D (5 bases). The CDR3 is 13 amino acids. Trimming took 4 bases from V and 4 from J, leaving 9 bases between them. Germline V CDR1 and CDR2: SNHLY, FYNNEI. The CDR3 is CASSGEGPDTQYF. In DNA, the CDR3 is TGTGCCAGCAGTGGAGAGGGTCCAGATACGCAGTATTTT.

V usage is TRBV5-4 and J usage is TRBJ1-2; 8 bases match TRBD1. V shed 3 bases, J shed 7 bases, and the junction held 11 bases outside the gene matches. The germline CDR1 and CDR2 sequences are SGHNT and YYREEE (reference sequence). This CDR3 region has 15 residues. The chain's CDR3 is CASSSLGTGSLGYTF. The CDR3, as DNA: TGTGCCAGCAGCTCTTTAGGGACAGGCTCGCTTGGCTACACCTTC.

This sequence joins TRBV6-5 and TRBJ1-2, with 9 positions matching TRBD1. The J segment lost 3 bases and the V segment lost 2 bases, leaving 4 bases of the junction unmatched. The CDR3 totals 15 residues. The germline gives CDR1 MNHEY, CDR2 SVGAGI. CDR3: CASSYRDRADYGYTF. The CDR3 nucleotides read TGTGCCAGCAGTTACCGGGACAGGGCTGACTATGGCTACACCTTC.

The chain couples TRBV7-3 to TRBJ2-3; D gene ambiguous. In germline, CDR1 is SGHTA, CDR2 FQGTGA. V lost 3 bases and J lost 2, with 9 bases in between. The CDR3 consists of 14 residues. CDR3 sequence reads: CASSLYSVTDTQYF. The CDR3 nucleotides are TGTGCCAGCAGCTTGTACAGTGTCACAGATACGCAGTATTTT.

Only a few counts were recorded for this clone. V gene TRBV7-3 combines with J gene TRBJ2-1; the match to TRBD2 covers 10 bases. Germline-derived CDR1 and CDR2 are SGHTA and FQGTGA. The J segment lost 6 bases and the V segment lost 1 base, leaving 3 bases of the junction unmatched. The CDR3 totals 15 residues. The CDR3 DNA is TGTGCCAGCAGCTTAAATAGCGGGGGGTTCAATGAGCAGTTCTTC. Amino acids: CASSLNSGGFNEQFF.

This clone was counted a few times. The J gene is TRBJ1-1, the V gene TRBV28; D unclear. Per germline, CDR1 MDHEN and CDR2 SYDVKM. Trimming took 5 bases from V and 4 from J, leaving 8 bases between them. The CDR3 totals 12 residues. The CDR3 spells CASSRGSTEAFF. CDR3 nucleotide sequence: TGTGCCAGCAGTAGAGGTTCCACTGAAGCTTTCTTT.

This clone appeared a few times. V usage is TRBV28 and J usage is TRBJ1-4; 10 bases agree with TRBD1. The germline CDR1 and CDR2 sequences are MDHEN and SYDVKM. This CDR3 is built from 18 residues. J was trimmed by 4 bases and V by 5 bases; bases with no gene match: 13. The CDR3 bases are TGTGCCAGCAGTCCCGGGACAGGGGCCGCCGGGAGTAATGAAAAACTGTTTTTT. Protein: CASSPGTGAAGSNEKLFF.

This clone was detected only a few times. Other DNA sequences in this sample translate to the same CDR3. This sequence joins TRBV27 and TRBJ2-3; no reliable D call. The germline V and J ends were trimmed by 3 bases and 2 bases, with 6 bases remaining between them. Germline loops: CDR1 MNHEY, CDR2 SMNVEV (reference sequence). The CDR3 is made up of 13 amino acids. CDR3 sequence (DNA): TGTGCCAGCAGTTTCACTTACACAGATACGCAGTATTTT. Translated: CASSFTYTDTQYF.

The gene calls are TRBV9 and TRBJ2-5; 9 bases are a match to TRBD1. Per germline, CDR1 SGDLS and CDR2 YYNGEE. The length of the CDR3 is 15 residues. Trimming took 4 bases from V and 5 from J; bases not matched to a gene: 9. The chain's CDR3 is CASSSTGGGMETQYF. In DNA, the CDR3 is TGTGCCAGCAGCTCAACAGGGGGCGGGATGGAGACCCAGTACTTC. The full variable domain, its missing parts supplied by reference TRBV9 and TRBJ2-5, is DSGVTQTPKHLITATGQRVTLRCSPRSGDLSVYWYQQSLDQGLQFLIQYYNGEERAKGNILERFSAQQFPDLHSELNLSSLELGDSALYFCASSSTGGGMETQYFGPGTRLLVL.

This clone was picked up a small number of times. The V call is TRBV30, the J call TRBJ2-7, with TRBD2 as a possible D gene (6 bases). This CDR3 region has 14 residues. In germline, CDR1 is GTSNPN, CDR2 SVGIG (reference sequence). Trimming left V 5 bases short and J 0 bases short, with 14 bases between. This chain's CDR3 is CAWGLSGSSYEQYF. The CDR3 nucleotides are TGTGCCTGGGGACTTAGCGGTAGCTCCTACGAGCAGTACTTC.

This sequence joins TRBV7-8 and TRBJ2-2; D not resolved. With 1 base removed from V and 8 bases from J, the gap between germline ends came to 8 bases. This CDR3 is 13 amino acids long. Germline assignment: CDR1 SGHVS and CDR2 FQNEAQ. This CDR3 reads CASSLEAPGELFF. The CDR3, as DNA: TGTGCCAGCAGCTTAGAAGCTCCAGGGGAGCTGTTTTTT.

The table lists this clone with a few counts. The chain carries TRBV30 and TRBJ2-5, with 8 bases matching TRBD2. Trimming removed 1 base from V and 8 bases from J; junction bases left unmatched: 18. The CDR3 covers 17 residues. Germline V gene sequence: CDR1 GTSNPN, CDR2 SVGIG (reference sequence). CDR3 nucleotides: TGTGCCTGGAGTGCCCCGGGGGTTCGGGGGGGGAAAGGTACCCAGTACTTC. Amino acids: CAWSAPGVRGGKGTQYF.